These T cell receptor beta chains were read from a single sample in a study of T cells in Graves' hyperthyroidism and ophthalmopathy. MiXCR was run by TCRdb on the multiplex PCR reads, yielding one entry per CDR3 protein. The table shows approximately 260,000 distinct CDR3 sequences, with around 15% occurring only once. Source material: blood. These receptors were taken from a woman aged 50 to 60 with Graves' hyperthyroidism that later progressed to Graves' ophthalmopathy. CDR3s include the opening cysteine and the closing phenylalanine or tryptophan.

CASSLAGMTGELFF	TRBV7-3
CASSESWVQGLFF	TRBV6-1
CRATGLRPDTQYF	TRBV20-1
CSVPLKGYTF	TRBV29-1
CASSQRRGAGPYGNTIYF	TRBV4-1
CASKRETSTDTQYF	TRBV11-3
CAIRSPTGRPEAFF	TRBV10-3
CASSPITEPNTEAFF	TRBV11-3
CSARVPSGRTDTQYF	TRBV20-1
CASRPEGYTEAFF	TRBV19
CASSSAGVYEQYF	TRBV5-1
CASRGVVGDRGNEQFF	TRBV2
CASSSRNRAFF	TRBV6-1
CASSLLTSDGYTF	TRBV5-1
CAISGTRWENSANYGYTF	TRBV10-3
CASSPGQYNSPLHF	TRBV5-5
CASRARGQERPTDTQYF	TRBV5-5
CASTLTDTLYEYSPLHF	TRBV11-2
CASTLDSSPNTEAFF	TRBV6-1
CASTPTGIDEQFF	TRBV19
CAISDPPVNTEAFF	TRBV10-3
CATSRDLGQGNEQFF	TRBV15
CSARYDLRYYNEQFF	TRBV20-1
CALRAYGAYNEQFF	TRBV12-3/TRBV12-4